The 20 T cell receptor beta chains below all came from one sample that was sequenced in a study of cytomegalovirus exposure and HLA in healthy donors. The study ran its PCR with 60 Vbeta and 13 Jbeta primers. Some clones are missing from TCRdb's copy, which holds only in-frame ones; the method was immunoSEQ multiplex PCR. The sample has about 180,000 clones, around 77% seen once. The specimen was PBMCs. The origin of the receptors is a woman between 50 and 59 years old in good health and CMV-seropositive.

The chain joins TRBV28 to TRBJ2-3; 9 bases are a match to TRBD1. CDR1 and CDR2 (germline): MDHEN, SYDVKM. This CDR3 contains 16 residues. J gave up 3 bases and V 8 bases, and 12 bases lay outside the gene matches. The CDR3 region has the DNA TGTGCCAGCTCCCTCATACAGGGGGCGCGGACAGATACGCAGTATTTT. The encoded protein is CASSLIQGARTDTQYF.

The chain employs TRBV15 and TRBJ1-1, with 7 nucleotides matching TRBD1. The CDR3 length is 14 residues. V was pared by 8 bases and J by 4 bases, with 10 bases of the junction left unmatched. Germline CDR1 LNHNV, CDR2 YYDKDF (reference sequence). CDR3 loop: CATAPDRAGTEAFF. Written as DNA, the CDR3 is TGTGCCACCGCCCCAGACAGGGCGGGCACTGAAGCTTTCTTT.

This clone was observed a single time. The chain combines TRBV19 with TRBJ2-3; a possible D gene is TRBD2 (6 bases). The V gene lost 3 bases and the J gene lost 0 bases, with 10 bases spanning the gap. CDR1 LNHDA and CDR2 SQIVND come from the germline V gene (reference sequence). The CDR3 is 15 amino acids. The CDR3 here is CASSMPGGSTDTQYF. For the CDR3, the DNA is TGTGCCAGTAGTATGCCCGGGGGAAGCACAGATACGCAGTATTTT.

This chain joins TRBV11-2 and TRBJ1-2; no firm D call. Per the germline V gene, CDR1 is SGHAT and CDR2 is FQNNGV. V shed 1 base and J shed 4 bases, with 7 bases lying between them. CDR3 size: 13 residues. DNA of the CDR3: TGTGCCAGCAGCTTAGGTATCTTCTATGGCTACACCTTC. Translation: CASSLGIFYGYTF.

The CDR3 DNA reads TGTGCCAGCTCACCATGGAACTTGGGCAGGGGGCGCGTACCCCTCCACTTT. Amino acid sequence: CASSPWNLGRGRVPLHF. The chain joins TRBV18 to TRBJ1-6, with TRBD1 matching over 8 bases. Trimming cost V 2 bases and J 12 bases; bases outside gene matches: 15. The germline gives CDR1 KGHSH, CDR2 LQKENI. There are 17 residues in the CDR3.

This clone occurred once. The rearrangement joins TRBV2 to TRBJ1-5, with 9 bases identical to TRBD1. With 6 bases clipped from V and 5 bases from J, the junction kept 2 bases outside the gene matches. The length of the CDR3 is 13 residues. The germline CDR1 and CDR2 sequences are SNHLY and FYNNEI. CDR3 sequence: CASSRTGDQPQHF. For the CDR3, the DNA is TGTGCCAGCAGCCGGACAGGGGATCAGCCCCAGCATTTT.

V is TRBV9 and J is TRBJ2-7, with TRBD2 identical over 10 bases. J was trimmed by 5 bases and V by 0 bases; bases with no gene match: 5. Per the germline V gene, CDR1 is SGDLS and CDR2 is YYNGEE. The CDR3 is 15 residues long. The CDR3 loop is CASSVASGSYNEQYF. The CDR3 DNA is TGTGCCAGCAGCGTAGCTAGCGGGAGTTACAACGAGCAGTACTTC.

This rearrangement joins TRBV25-1 to TRBJ2-5; perhaps TRBD1 as D (5 bases). Germline loops: CDR1 MGHDK, CDR2 SYGVNS. The ends were cut back, 1 base at V and 6 bases at J, with 12 bases in the middle. CDR3 length: 14 residues. Written as DNA, the CDR3 is TGTGCCAGCAGTGAATTTAGGGGCTTTAAGACCCAGTACTTC. Amino acids: CASSEFRGFKTQYF.

DNA of the CDR3: TGTGCCAGCAGCTCGCAGGGGAGGAACACTGAAGCTTTCTTT. Translation gives CASSSQGRNTEAFF. The chain has TRBV7-2 and TRBJ1-1, with a tentative D call TRBD1 (6 bases). The CDR3 totals 14 residues. V was cut by 4 bases and J by 1 base, with 10 bases left in between. The germline gives CDR1 SGHTA, CDR2 FQGNSA.

The chain recombines TRBV4-2 with TRBJ2-1; TRBD2 matches at 8 bases. Germline V CDR1 and CDR2: LGHNA, YNFKEQ. V dropped 4 bases and J dropped 6; count of bases not matched to a gene: 8. The CDR3 contains 15 residues. The CDR3 DNA sequence: TGTGCCAGCAGCCTCAGGACCCGGGGGGGCAATGAGCAGTTCTTC. Its translation: CASSLRTRGGNEQFF.

The J gene is TRBJ1-1, the V gene TRBV27, with a possible D match to TRBD1 (5 bases). Germline V gene lookup returns CDR1 MNHEY and CDR2 SMNVEV (reference sequence). V was clipped by 8 bases and J by 7 bases, with 17 bases between them. CDR3 length equals 13 residues. CDR3 loop: CASQSSGGGEAFF. The CDR3 DNA sequence: TGTGCCAGCCAAAGTTCTGGGGGGGGTGAAGCTTTCTTT.

The V gene is TRBV27, the J gene TRBJ2-1; 8 nucleotides align to TRBD1. V was pared by 5 bases and J by 6 bases, with 9 bases of the junction left unmatched. Germline-derived CDR1 and CDR2 are MNHEY and SMNVEV (reference sequence). The CDR3 loop spans 15 amino acids. The chain's CDR3 is CASSHGQGLGNEQFF. In DNA form, the CDR3 reads TGTGCCAGCAGTCATGGACAGGGCCTTGGCAATGAGCAGTTCTTC.

The V gene is TRBV4-3, the J gene TRBJ2-3, with 9 bases fitting TRBD2. The V segment lost 1 base and the J segment 0 bases; nucleotides outside the gene matches: 5. Germline CDR1 LGHNA, CDR2 YSLEER. The CDR3 runs to 17 residues. CDR3 loop: CASSQVLAGGSTDTQYF. The CDR3, as DNA: TGCGCCAGCAGCCAAGTCCTTGCGGGGGGGAGCACAGATACGCAGTATTTT.

V gene TRBV15 combines with J gene TRBJ1-2; D gene ambiguous. The germline V gene encodes CDR1 LNHNV and CDR2 YYDKDF (reference sequence). V was trimmed by 0 bases and J by 3 bases, leaving 17 bases between them. This CDR3 region has 17 residues. The CDR3 reads CATSREGWVSQDYGYTF. The CDR3 DNA sequence: TGTGCCACCAGCAGAGAAGGTTGGGTCAGTCAGGACTATGGCTACACCTTC.

The V call is TRBV6-5, the J call TRBJ2-7, with 8 positions matching TRBD2. The CDR3 has 15 amino acids. Germline V gene data show CDR1 as MNHEY and CDR2 as SVGAGI. The V and J ends lost 0 bases and 5 bases, in that order; junction bases with no gene match: 6. The chain's CDR3 is CASSYSSGLDDEQYF. In DNA, the CDR3 is TGTGCCAGCAGTTACTCGTCGGGACTAGACGACGAGCAGTACTTC.

The rearrangement joins TRBV28 to TRBJ2-1; TRBD1 agrees at 7 bases. Trimming cost V 5 bases and J 6 bases; bases outside gene matches: 7. The CDR3 extends over 14 amino acids. Germline V gene lookup returns CDR1 MDHEN and CDR2 SYDVKM. In nucleotides, the CDR3 is TGTGCCAGCAGTACACAGGGGCGAAGCAATGAGCAGTTCTTC. Protein sequence: CASSTQGRSNEQFF. Looking up the rest from reference TRBV28 and TRBJ2-1 gives the full variable domain: DVKVTQSSRYLVKRTGEKVFLECVQDMDHENMFWYRQDPGLGLRLIYFSYDVKMKEKGDIPEGYSVSREKKERFSLILESASTNQTSMYLCASSTQGRSNEQFFGPGTRLTVL.

The chain carries TRBV9 and TRBJ1-2; D unresolved. Germline CDR1 and CDR2: SGDLS and YYNGEE. The CDR3 extends over 15 amino acids. V shed 0 bases and J shed 0 bases, with 9 bases lying between them. The DNA for the CDR3 is TGTGCCAGCAGCGTAGCACAGACCGCTAACTATGGCTACACCTTC. Amino acids: CASSVAQTANYGYTF.

This chain uses TRBV9 with TRBJ1-5; D is perhaps TRBD1 (5 bases). Germline V gene data show CDR1 as SGDLS and CDR2 as YYNGEE. V lost 3 bases to trimming and J lost 9 bases, with 13 bases between them. This CDR3 spans 13 amino acids. CDR3 sequence: CASSETPGGPQHF. The CDR3 DNA is TGTGCCAGCAGCGAAACCCCGGGGGGGCCCCAGCATTTT.

The rearrangement links TRBV19 to TRBJ2-7; D not resolved. The CDR3 consists of 12 residues. Germline CDR1 reads LNHDA; CDR2 reads SQIVND (reference sequence). Trimming took 4 bases from V and 3 from J, leaving 7 bases between them. The CDR3 bases are TGTGCCAGTAGTAACAAGAACTACGAGCAGTACTTC. Translation gives CASSNKNYEQYF.

This clone was counted once. The chain carries TRBV18 and TRBJ1-3; the D gene is possibly TRBD1 (6 bases). Trimming took 5 bases from V and 4 from J, leaving 12 bases between them. The CDR3 has 14 amino acids. Germline V gene sequence: CDR1 KGHSH, CDR2 LQKENI. In DNA form, the CDR3 reads TGTGCCAGCTCAGTACAGGGACCAGGAAACACCATATATTTT. Amino acids: CASSVQGPGNTIYF.